This TCR beta chain was obtained from a study of blood T cell repertoires in COVID-19. The participants were between roughly 18 and 100 years old and came from about two dozen US areas. Researchers sorted participants into cohorts using their self-reported clinical history. In the study's own analysis: Amplifying reference gene primers gave estimates of nucleated cell counts. The protocol was immunoSEQ multiplex PCR, while the TCRdb copy is restricted to in-frame clones and leaves out a portion. Clonal size and the V and J genes are those of that table, whereas D and trimming came from the DNA. The table has a few hundred thousand clones, approximately 85% seen once; the top ten hold under 2.5%. CDR1 and CDR2 (germline): SNHLY, FYNNEI. The CDR3 extends over 15 amino acids. The ends lost 6 bases at V and 3 bases at J; junction bases unmatched: 9.

This receptor was obtained from a man aged 25-45 years who had recovered from COVID-19. Material: PBMCs or T cells enriched from blood (not recorded which). The chain couples TRBV2 to TRBJ2-3; 7 nucleotides agree with TRBD1. The CDR3, as DNA: TGTGCCAGCAGGGCCGGGACAGCCTATACAGATACGCAGTATTTT. Its translation: CASRAGTAYTDTQYF.